The following is a TCR beta chain sequence with its context. This sample was taken from a study of blood T cell repertoires in COVID-19. Study context: Specimens from acute and convalescent COVID-19 originated in the United States, Italy and Spain.

As handled by the study authors: Quantification of nucleated cells was approximated via reference gene primer amplification. Sequencing used immunoSEQ multiplex PCR; TCRdb keeps in-frame clones, though not all of them. V and J calls and clone size are those listed in that table; D and trimming were worked out from the DNA. The table records approximately 140,000 clones, approximately 80% of them present only once. Germline values: CDR1 SEHNR, CDR2 FQNEAQ (reference sequence). The CDR3 is made up of 17 amino acids. Trimming left V 5 bases short and J 2 bases short, with 19 bases between. The sequenced sample was peripheral blood. The rearrangement links TRBV7-9 to TRBJ1-5; TRBD1 might be the D (5 bases). The sequence was obtained from a human donor in a cohort sampled during active COVID-19. The CDR3 sequence: CASSLGGSPGGNQPQHF. As DNA, the CDR3 is TGTGCCAGCAGCCTGGGGGGAAGCCCTGGGGGCAATCAGCCCCAGCATTTT.